These 29 T cell receptor beta chains were sequenced from one sample in a study of CD8 T cells in ankylosing spondylitis. No antigen has been identified for these receptors. A single record per CDR3 protein comes from TCRdb applying MiXCR to the 5' RACE reads. The sample shows around 94,000 distinct CDR3 sequences, roughly 8.8% of them seen only once. Study results and caveats: For ankylosing spondylitis blood, a TCR beta motif of under 10 highly homologous variants appeared characteristic.

What was sequenced was blood, either unsorted or a sorted T cell fraction (not recorded which). Receptor source: a male donor with ankylosing spondylitis.

This clonotype was observed at least ten times. V gene TRBV25-1 combines with J gene TRBJ1-2; D ambiguous. The CDR3 length is 14 residues. CDR1 is MGHDK and CDR2 is SYGVNS in the germline V gene. V lost 2 bases to trimming and J lost 5 bases, with 12 bases between them. The CDR3 here is CASSEANMVYGYTF. The CDR3 bases are TGTGCCAGCAGTGAAGCTAACATGGTTTATGGCTACACCTTC.

The V gene is TRBV11-2, the J gene TRBJ2-3; D is unresolved. The CDR3 spans 16 residues. Germline V gene sequence: CDR1 SGHAT, CDR2 FQNNGV. Trimming removed 2 bases from V and 0 bases from J, with 12 bases in between. CDR3 loop: CASSLIGLTSTDTQYF. The CDR3 region has the DNA TGTGCCAGCAGCTTAATCGGGTTAACTAGCACAGATACGCAGTATTTT.

This clonotype was counted between two and nine times. V usage is TRBV27 and J usage is TRBJ2-5; 15 bases map to TRBD2. The CDR3 runs 15 residues. CDR1 is MNHEY and CDR2 is SMNVEV in the germline V gene (reference sequence). Unmatched junction bases numbered 5, after V lost 4 bases and J lost 8 bases. The CDR3: CASSSRTSGRETQYF. DNA for the CDR3: TGTGCCAGCAGTTCCAGGACTAGCGGGAGGGAAACCCAGTACTTC.

This chain connects TRBV5-1 to TRBJ1-2; D remains unclear. Germline-derived CDR1 and CDR2 are SGHRS and YFSETQ. This CDR3 has 15 residues. Trimming shortened V by 0 bases and J by 2 bases, and 11 bases separated the two germline ends. The DNA of the CDR3 is TGCGCCAGCAGCTTGGAGAGAGGGTCAAACTATGGCTACACCTTC. Translating gives CASSLERGSNYGYTF.

This clonotype was seen repeatedly, ten times or more. The chain combines TRBV28 with TRBJ2-1, with a weak D call TRBD1 (5 bases). CDR1 is MDHEN and CDR2 is SYDVKM in the germline V gene. The length of the CDR3 is 14 residues. Trimming removed 5 bases at V and 2 bases at J, with 10 bases between. The CDR3 protein is CASSPRVTYNEQFF. The CDR3 region has the DNA TGTGCCAGCAGTCCCAGGGTTACCTACAATGAGCAGTTCTTC.

This clonotype has a count of ten or more. The chain recombines TRBV12-5 with TRBJ2-7; TRBD2 aligns across 9 bases. The germline gives CDR1 LGHNT, CDR2 FRNRAP. The J segment lost 6 bases and the V segment lost 0 bases, leaving 6 bases of the junction unmatched. The CDR3 runs 15 residues. CDR3 bases: TGTGCTAGTGGTTTGGTGACTAGCGGACCCCTCGAGCAGTACTTC. Translation: CASGLVTSGPLEQYF.

This clonotype was seen at least ten times. The chain links TRBV7-8 to TRBJ2-2; D is unclear. Germline-derived CDR1 and CDR2 are SGHVS and FQNEAQ. Deletions cut 1 base from V and 6 bases from J, with 6 bases between. The CDR3 covers 13 residues. The CDR3 reads CASSLVAAGELFF. In nucleotides, the CDR3 is TGTGCCAGCAGCTTAGTGGCAGCCGGGGAGCTGTTTTTT.

This clonotype turned up a few times. This chain joins TRBV7-9 and TRBJ2-2; no reliable D call. Germline CDR1 is SEHNR and CDR2 is FQNEAQ (reference sequence). The CDR3 spans 14 residues. Trimming removed 5 bases at V and 4 bases at J, with 11 bases between. Written as DNA, the CDR3 is TGTGCCAGCAGCCCCGCCCCCACCACCGGGGAGCTGTTTTTT. Translated, it gives CASSPAPTTGELFF.

The chain is built from TRBV1 and TRBJ2-7; the tabulated D call, TRBD1, remains unverified against the DNA. TRBV1 constitutes a pseudogene. The CDR3 covers 16 residues. CDR3 coding DNA: TGCACCAGCAGCCATCCCCGTAAGGACACTCCCTACGAGCAGTACGTC. Its translation is CTSSHPRKDTPYEQYV.

At least ten counts were recorded for this clonotype. This sequence joins TRBV29-1 and TRBJ2-5; a weak D match, TRBD2 (7 bases). CDR1 SQVTM and CDR2 ANQGSEA come from the germline V gene. Between the trimmed V and J ends, which lost 5 bases and 4 bases, there was a span of 23 bases. This CDR3 contains 16 residues. In DNA form, the CDR3 reads TGCAGCGTTTGGAACAGGGACTACCTCACCGGAGAGACCCAGTACTTC. The encoded protein is CSVWNRDYLTGETQYF. The full variable domain, completed using reference TRBV29-1 and TRBJ2-5, is SAVISQKPSRDICQRGTSLTIQCQVDSQVTMMFWYRQQPGQSLTLIATANQGSEATYESGFVIDKFPISRPNLTFSTLTVSNMSPEDSSIYLCSVWNRDYLTGETQYFGPGTRLLVL.

The genes are TRBV2 and TRBJ2-1; tentatively, D is TRBD2 (6 bases). Germline CDR1 is SNHLY and CDR2 is FYNNEI. The CDR3 is made up of 15 amino acids. Trimming stripped 6 bases from V and 0 bases from J, with 12 bases between. CDR3: CASRAGTLSYNEQFF. DNA for the CDR3: TGTGCCAGCAGGGCCGGGACTCTCTCCTACAATGAGCAGTTCTTC.

This clonotype has a handful of counts. The chain carries TRBV7-9 and TRBJ2-1; TRBD2 matches 8 bases. This CDR3 is built from 16 residues. CDR1 is SEHNR, CDR2 FQNEAQ, per germline (reference sequence). J gave up 8 bases and V 6 bases, and 15 bases lay outside the gene matches. The CDR3 loop reads CASRWDLAGGAYEQFF. Written as DNA, the CDR3 is TGTGCCAGCAGGTGGGACCTGGCGGGAGGTGCGTATGAGCAGTTCTTC.

This clonotype showed up just a few times. The chain couples TRBV5-6 to TRBJ2-7; the D is unclear. The length of the CDR3 is 15 residues. Germline lookup yields CDR1 SGHDT and CDR2 YYEEEE. V shed 4 bases and J shed 0 bases, with 14 bases lying between them. The CDR3 loop is CASSADEEVSYEQYF. CDR3 DNA: TGTGCCAGCAGCGCGGACGAGGAAGTCTCCTACGAGCAGTACTTC.

This clonotype has a count of ten or more. This chain uses TRBV12-3 or TRBV12-4 with TRBJ2-3; D ambiguous. CDR3 length: 14 amino acids. V lost 6 bases and J 4 bases, leaving 14 bases between the germline ends. The CDR3 DNA is TGTGCCAGCAGCCGTTTGGCTGCCCCAGATACGCAGTATTTT. It specifies CASSRLAAPDTQYF.

This chain links TRBV7-9 with TRBJ2-1; 10 positions agree with TRBD2. This CDR3 has 17 residues. V shed 5 bases, J shed 6 bases, and the junction held 13 bases outside the gene matches. Germline V gene data show CDR1 as SEHNR and CDR2 as FQNEAQ (reference sequence). As DNA, the CDR3 is TGTGCCAGCAGCGAAAGACTAGCGGGCCACCGGGGCAATGAGCAGTTCTTC. Protein product: CASSERLAGHRGNEQFF.

V is TRBV7-6 and J is TRBJ2-1; possibly TRBD1 for D (6 bases). There are 17 residues in the CDR3. V was trimmed by 0 bases and J by 1 base, leaving 13 bases between them. CDR1 is SGHVS and CDR2 is FNYEAQ in the germline V gene. DNA for the CDR3: TGTGCCAGCAGCTTAGCGGGGCGAGGGGGTTCCTACAATGAGCAGTTCTTC. Protein sequence: CASSLAGRGGSYNEQFF. The complete variable domain, with remaining parts taken from reference TRBV7-6 and TRBJ2-1, reads GAGVSQSPRYKVTKRGQDVALRCDPISGHVSLYWYRQALGQGPEFLTYFNYEAQQDKSGLPNDRFSAERPEGSISTLTIQRTEQRDSAMYRCASSLAGRGGSYNEQFFGPGTRLTVL.

This clonotype has a count of ten or more. The rearrangement uses TRBV5-6 and TRBJ1-5; tentatively, D is TRBD1 (5 bases). CDR3 size: 17 residues. The V end was cut by 4 bases, the J end by 1 base, with 18 bases between. Germline assignment: CDR1 SGHDT and CDR2 YYEEEE. The DNA of the CDR3 is TGTGCCAGCAGCCCCTGGGGGTTCTCCGGGAGCAATCAGCCCCAGCATTTT. Translation: CASSPWGFSGSNQPQHF.

The table lists this clonotype with a few counts. This chain connects TRBV27 to TRBJ2-1, with 7 bases identical to TRBD2. Unmatched junction bases numbered 4, after V lost 3 bases and J lost 8 bases. CDR3 length: 13 amino acids. The germline V gene has CDR1 MNHEY and CDR2 SMNVEV (reference sequence). The CDR3 nucleotides are TGTGCCAGCAGTTTGGCAGGGAGGGATGAGCAGTTCTTC. It encodes CASSLAGRDEQFF.

J is TRBJ2-5 and V is TRBV2; 9 bases align to TRBD1. The J segment lost 5 bases and the V segment lost 3 bases, leaving 4 bases of the junction unmatched. From germline, CDR1 is SNHLY and CDR2 FYNNEI. CDR3 size: 14 residues. CDR3 bases: TGTGCCAGCAGTGATACAGGGGGCGCGGAGACCCAGTACTTC. Translating it yields CASSDTGGAETQYF.

This clonotype has ten or more counts. One end of the junction does not line up with germline, which may come from a read error. The chain employs TRBV13 and TRBJ2-5; 7 bases are a match to TRBD2. The CDR3 covers 14 residues. Germline-derived CDR1 and CDR2 are PRHDT and FYEKMQ (reference sequence). Written as DNA, the CDR3 is TGTGCCAGCAGCCTAGGGACTATCCAAGAGACCCAGTACTTC. Translating it yields CASSLGTIQETQYF.

This clonotype has at least ten counts. This sequence joins TRBV27 and TRBJ2-7, with D possibly TRBD2 on 6 matching bases. The germline V gene encodes CDR1 MNHEY and CDR2 SMNVEV (reference sequence). The CDR3 contains 13 residues. Deletions cut 8 bases from V and 3 bases from J, with 14 bases between. CDR3 residues: CASGVGGGYEQYV. The CDR3 nucleotides are TGTGCCAGCGGGGTGGGGGGAGGCTACGAGCAGTACGTC.

The chain joins TRBV15 to TRBJ1-6; D not certain. The CDR3 contains 16 residues. Trimming removed 0 bases from V and 0 bases from J, with 6 bases in between. CDR1 LNHNV and CDR2 YYDKDF come from the germline V gene (reference sequence). The CDR3 spells CATSRDRSSYNSPLHF. The CDR3 DNA follows: TGTGCCACCAGCAGAGACAGAAGCTCCTATAATTCACCCCTCCACTTT.

This clonotype was observed many times. The rearrangement joins TRBV5-5 to TRBJ2-3; tentatively, D is TRBD1 or TRBD2 (5 bases each). The CDR3 spans 14 residues. Germline V gene lookup returns CDR1 SGHKS and CDR2 YYEKEE (reference sequence). V was trimmed by 4 bases and J by 0 bases, leaving 9 bases between them. In DNA, the CDR3 is TGTGCCAGCAGCCAAGGGGACAGCACAGATACGCAGTATTTT. Residues: CASSQGDSTDTQYF. Full variable domain (missing parts from reference TRBV5-5 and TRBJ2-3): DAGVTQSPTHLIKTRGQQVTLRCSPISGHKSVSWYQQVLGQGPQFIFQYYEKEERGRGNFPDRFSARQFPNYSSELNVNALLLGDSALYLCASSQGDSTDTQYFGPGTRLTVL.

This clonotype was observed many times. The chain joins TRBV11-2 to TRBJ2-5; TRBD2 might be the D (6 bases). The V end lost 2 bases, the J end lost 3 bases, and 10 bases lay between the germline ends. Germline CDR1 and CDR2: SGHAT and FQNNGV. The length of the CDR3 is 14 residues. Here the CDR3 reads CASSLRRGEETQYF. CDR3 coding DNA: TGTGCCAGCAGCTTACGGCGGGGAGAAGAGACCCAGTACTTC.

The gene calls are TRBV3-1 and TRBJ2-7; no definite D call. The CDR3 covers 12 residues. Deletions cut 4 bases from V and 7 bases from J, with 11 bases between. Germline lookup yields CDR1 LGHDT and CDR2 YNNKEL (reference sequence). CDR3 loop: CASSPNYLEQYF. In DNA, the CDR3 is TGTGCCAGCAGCCCGAATTATCTGGAGCAGTACTTC.

In this sample, this clonotype turned up many times. The chain's CDR3 is CASSLFTAYNEQFF. CDR3 coding DNA: TGTGCCAGCAGTTTATTCACAGCATACAATGAGCAGTTCTTC. The J gene is TRBJ2-1, the V gene TRBV27; D not certain. V lost 1 base and J 4 bases, leaving 8 bases between the germline ends. CDR3 length: 14 amino acids. The germline V gene has CDR1 MNHEY and CDR2 SMNVEV (reference sequence).

This clonotype was counted at least ten times. The chain uses TRBV13 and TRBJ2-7, with TRBD1 as a possible D gene (6 bases). Germline V CDR1 and CDR2: PRHDT, FYEKMQ (reference sequence). V lost 5 bases to trimming and J lost 3 bases, with 14 bases between them. CDR3 length: 14 amino acids. The chain's CDR3 is CASSEAGVNYEQYF. The CDR3 coding sequence is TGTGCCAGCAGCGAGGCAGGGGTAAACTACGAGCAGTACTTC.

A remark on this clonotype: This may be a read error: a much more frequent sequence differs by one nucleotide. The V call is TRBV5-1, the J call TRBJ2-1, with 8 bases identical to TRBD1. Germline lookup yields CDR1 SGHRS and CDR2 YFSETQ. This CDR3 region has 14 residues. Trimming removed 4 bases from V and 5 bases from J; junction bases left unmatched: 5. CDR3 sequence (DNA): TGCGCCAGCAGCAGCGACAGGGGACACAATGAGCAGTTCTTC. It yields the protein CASSSDRGHNEQFF.

This clonotype was counted many times. This sequence joins TRBV29-1 and TRBJ2-3; 7 bases fit TRBD1. V lost 6 bases and J lost 0; bases outside the gene matches: 12. The CDR3 spans 16 residues. CDR1 SQVTM and CDR2 ANQGSEA come from the germline V gene. The CDR3 DNA is TGCAGCGTCCGCAAACAGGGGTTTTTTAGCACAGATACGCAGTATTTT. Protein sequence: CSVRKQGFFSTDTQYF.